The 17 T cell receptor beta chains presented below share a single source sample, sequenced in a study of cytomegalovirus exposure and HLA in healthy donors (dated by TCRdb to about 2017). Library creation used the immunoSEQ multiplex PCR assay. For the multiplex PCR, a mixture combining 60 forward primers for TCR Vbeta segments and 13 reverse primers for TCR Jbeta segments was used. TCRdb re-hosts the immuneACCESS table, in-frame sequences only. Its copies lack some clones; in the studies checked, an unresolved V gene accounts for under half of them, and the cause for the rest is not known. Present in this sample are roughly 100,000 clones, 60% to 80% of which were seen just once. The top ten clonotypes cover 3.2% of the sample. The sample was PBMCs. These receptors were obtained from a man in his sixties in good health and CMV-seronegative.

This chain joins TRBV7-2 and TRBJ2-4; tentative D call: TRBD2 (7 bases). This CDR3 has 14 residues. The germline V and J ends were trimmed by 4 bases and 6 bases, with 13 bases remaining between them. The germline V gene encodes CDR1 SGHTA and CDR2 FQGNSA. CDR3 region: CASSSGGTINIQYF. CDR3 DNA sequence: TGTGCCAGCAGCTCCGGGGGGACAATAAACATTCAGTACTTC.

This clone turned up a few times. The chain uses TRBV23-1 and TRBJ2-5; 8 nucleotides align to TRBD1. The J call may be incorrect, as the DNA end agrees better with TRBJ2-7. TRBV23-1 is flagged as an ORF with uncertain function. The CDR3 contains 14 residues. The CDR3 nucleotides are TGCGCCAGCAGTCGGGCGGACAGGGCCTACGAGCAGTACTTC. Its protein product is CASSRADRAYEQYF.

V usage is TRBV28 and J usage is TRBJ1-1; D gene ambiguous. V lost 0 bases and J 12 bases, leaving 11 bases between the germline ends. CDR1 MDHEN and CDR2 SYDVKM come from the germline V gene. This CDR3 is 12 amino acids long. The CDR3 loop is CASSLWPTGTFF. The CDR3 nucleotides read TGTGCCAGCAGTTTATGGCCGACGGGTACTTTCTTT.

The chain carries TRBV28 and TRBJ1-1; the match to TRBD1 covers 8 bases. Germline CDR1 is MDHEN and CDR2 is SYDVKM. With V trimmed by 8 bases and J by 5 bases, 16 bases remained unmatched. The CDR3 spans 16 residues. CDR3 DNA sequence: TGTGCCAGCCTAGCCTTGGGGCAGGGGGCTTGGACTGAAGCTTTCTTT. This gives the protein CASLALGQGAWTEAFF.

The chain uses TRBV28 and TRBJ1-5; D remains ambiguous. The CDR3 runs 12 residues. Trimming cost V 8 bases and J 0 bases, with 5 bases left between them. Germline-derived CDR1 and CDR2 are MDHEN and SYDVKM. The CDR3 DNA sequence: TGTGCCAGCGGCCCTAGCAATCAGCCCCAGCATTTT. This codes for CASGPSNQPQHF.

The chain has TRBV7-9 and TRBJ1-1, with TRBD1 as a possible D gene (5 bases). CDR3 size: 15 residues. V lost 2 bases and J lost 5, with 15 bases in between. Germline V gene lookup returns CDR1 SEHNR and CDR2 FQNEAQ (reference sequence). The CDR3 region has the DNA TGTGCCAGCAGCTTATTAGGGGCGCGGGGAACTGAAGCTTTCTTT. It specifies CASSLLGARGTEAFF.

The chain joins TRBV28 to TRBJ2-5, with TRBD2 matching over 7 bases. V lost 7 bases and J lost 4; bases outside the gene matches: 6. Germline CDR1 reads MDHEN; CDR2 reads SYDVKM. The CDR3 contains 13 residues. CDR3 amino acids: CASTKLAPETQYF. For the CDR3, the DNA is TGTGCCAGCACCAAACTAGCGCCAGAGACCCAGTACTTC.

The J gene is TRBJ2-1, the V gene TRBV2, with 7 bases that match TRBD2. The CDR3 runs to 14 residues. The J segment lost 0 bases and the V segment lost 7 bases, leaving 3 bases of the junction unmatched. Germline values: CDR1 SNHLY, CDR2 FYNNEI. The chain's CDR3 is CASMWGGSYNEQFF. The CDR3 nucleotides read TGTGCCAGCATGTGGGGGGGCTCCTACAATGAGCAGTTCTTC.

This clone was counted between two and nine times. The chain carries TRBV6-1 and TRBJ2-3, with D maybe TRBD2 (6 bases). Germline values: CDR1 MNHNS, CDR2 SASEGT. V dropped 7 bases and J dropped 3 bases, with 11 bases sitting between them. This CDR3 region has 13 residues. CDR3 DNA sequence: TGTGCCAGCACGGGACTGAGAACAGATACGCAGTATTTT. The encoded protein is CASTGLRTDTQYF.

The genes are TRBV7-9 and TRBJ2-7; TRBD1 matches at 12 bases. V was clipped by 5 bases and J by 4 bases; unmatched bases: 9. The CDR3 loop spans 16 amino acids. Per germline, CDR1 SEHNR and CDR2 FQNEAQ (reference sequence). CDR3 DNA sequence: TGTGCCAGCAGCGCAAGGGACAGGGGGCTTTTGTACGAGCAGTACTTC. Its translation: CASSARDRGLLYEQYF.

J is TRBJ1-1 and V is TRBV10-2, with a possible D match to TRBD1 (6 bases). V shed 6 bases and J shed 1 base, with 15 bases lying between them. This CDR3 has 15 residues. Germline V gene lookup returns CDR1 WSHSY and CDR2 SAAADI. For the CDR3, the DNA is TGCGCCAGCAGGAGGGGCCCACAGGGGAACACTGAAGCTTTCTTT. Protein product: CASRRGPQGNTEAFF.

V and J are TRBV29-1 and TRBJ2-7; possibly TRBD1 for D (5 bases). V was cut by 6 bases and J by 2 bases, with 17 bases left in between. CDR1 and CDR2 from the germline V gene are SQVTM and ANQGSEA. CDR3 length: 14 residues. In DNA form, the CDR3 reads TGCAGCGTCAAAGGGGCGGACATCACCTACGAGCAGTACTTC. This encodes CSVKGADITYEQYF.

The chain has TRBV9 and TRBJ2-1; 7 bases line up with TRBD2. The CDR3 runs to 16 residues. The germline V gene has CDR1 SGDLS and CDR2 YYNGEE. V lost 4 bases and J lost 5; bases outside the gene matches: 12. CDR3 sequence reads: CASSRWEGTPDNEQFF. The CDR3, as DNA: TGTGCCAGCAGCCGTTGGGAGGGGACCCCCGACAATGAGCAGTTCTTC.

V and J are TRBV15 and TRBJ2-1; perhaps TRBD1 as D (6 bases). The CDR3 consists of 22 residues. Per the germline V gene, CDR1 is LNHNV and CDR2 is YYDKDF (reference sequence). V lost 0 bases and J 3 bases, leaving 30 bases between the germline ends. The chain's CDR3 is CATSRDFLVRHGSAGDYNEQFF. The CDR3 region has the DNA TGTGCCACCAGCAGAGATTTTTTAGTACGTCATGGGTCCGCAGGGGACTACAATGAGCAGTTCTTC.

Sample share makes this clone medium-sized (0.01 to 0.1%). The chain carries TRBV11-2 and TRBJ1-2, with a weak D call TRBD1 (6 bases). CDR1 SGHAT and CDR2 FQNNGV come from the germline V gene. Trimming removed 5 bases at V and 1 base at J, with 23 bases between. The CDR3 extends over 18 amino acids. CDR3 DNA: TGTGCCAGCAGCGAGAGCCTACAGGGTTACAAAATTAACTATGGCTACACCTTC. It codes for CASSESLQGYKINYGYTF.

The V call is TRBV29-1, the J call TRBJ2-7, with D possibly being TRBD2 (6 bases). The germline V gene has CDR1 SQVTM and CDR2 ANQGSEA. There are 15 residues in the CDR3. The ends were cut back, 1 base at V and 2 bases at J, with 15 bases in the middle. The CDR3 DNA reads TGCAGCGTTGAAGGGCTTGAGGGGAGGACCTACGAGCAGTACTTC. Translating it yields CSVEGLEGRTYEQYF.

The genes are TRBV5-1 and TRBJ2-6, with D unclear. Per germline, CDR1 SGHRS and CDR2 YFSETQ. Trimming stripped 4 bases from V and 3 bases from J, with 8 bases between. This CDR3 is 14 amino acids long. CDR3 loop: CASSPPYGANVLTF. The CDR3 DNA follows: TGCGCCAGCAGCCCCCCTTATGGGGCCAACGTCCTGACTTTC.